The entry that follows covers one T cell receptor beta chain sequence. Its antigen target is currently unknown. Base-call qualities are not available, and no considerably larger clone is one nucleotide away. These data originate in a study of identical twins (TCRdb year 2016). Regarding the complete study: TCR alpha and beta repertoires from monozygotic twins, unrelated adults of various ages and cord blood were deep-sequenced to test whether fetal clonotypes persist. Replicate twin experiments were performed at different times using different library preparation protocols to rule out contamination. Beyond this particular receptor, the publication reports: Invariant T cells such as MAIT and iNKT could partly confound zero-insertion analyses, though diverse VJ usage argued against this for most clonotypes. Compared with coincidental sharing between unrelated individuals, out-of-frame TCR alpha sequences shared between twins had an excess of sequences with low generation probability. In monozygotic twins, out-of-frame TCR alpha sharing was systematically underestimated by recombination models, although the models agreed with sharing between unrelated individuals. Conclusions relied on cross-sectional statistical analysis, since the same donors could not be followed over many years. In beta out-of-frame sequences, excess twin sharing was weaker, because having fewer shared sequences lowered the signal-to-noise ratio. Fewer insertions were carried by abundant cord blood beta clonotypes; a weaker similar trend was observed in young adult naive repertoires, while no such trend was observed in memory repertoires.

Reading the germline V gene gives CDR1 SQVTM and CDR2 ANQGSEA. Here V drops 3 bases and J drops 2 bases, and the junction holds 24 bases not matched to any gene. The CDR3 runs 22 amino acids, cysteine and phenylalanine included. Only the CDR3 DNA stays, 66 bases, in frame from base 1. Only healthy Caucasian donors were included. Three pairs of female monozygotic twins, all aged about 18 to 29 years, were included in the twin cohort. RNA for TCR libraries was isolated from peripheral blood mononuclear cells. The library was obtained by 5' RACE. Data came from an Illumina HiSeq 2000. Template switching added a universal primer binding site, and the final cDNA carried a unique molecular identifier that allowed TCR cDNA molecules to be counted accurately. Specific primers in the conserved constant-segment region were used to synthesize first-strand cDNA for the TCR alpha and beta chains. To control for contamination, every cDNA library was double barcoded, receiving both a SMART-Mk sample barcode and Illumina barcodes. TruSeq adapter sequences along with Illumina sample barcodes were introduced in two successive PCR steps. TCR alpha and beta cDNA libraries were sequenced on the Illumina HiSeq platform with custom primers. The study's own analysis went as follows. MiGEC processed the raw reads to extract unique molecular identifiers, while MiXCR was used to determine the CDR3 positions. Recombination models were inferred per individual with the repgenHMM and IGoR tools using an EM algorithm. Shared clonotype analysis was performed with the tcR package in R, normalizing sharing by the product of cloneset sizes. To study raw recombination free of thymic and clonal selection effects, out-of-frame nonproductive sequences were analyzed. TCRdb reanalyzed the raw reads on its own, using fastp at Q25 for trimming and MiXCR for clone calling, and kept in-frame beta chains. Merged by CDR3 protein, the rows form single entries marked with the most common genes and DNA. TCRdb's processing, not the authors' own work, is the source of the V and J calls. The sample table contains approximately 620,000 distinct CDR3 sequences; only one count was recorded for around 8.3% of them. Around 0.98% of the sample is in the top ten clones.

The data also belong to a second study, concerning yellow fever vaccine responses in identical twins. Drawing on the second study: According to the authors, in identical twins the way T cells responded to vaccination appeared partly convergent and partly personalized. The study precisely tracked vaccine-responding T cell clones in identical twins.

The chain is made from TRBV29-1 and TRBJ2-1; a stretch of 11 junction bases matches TRBD2. This clonotype originated in a woman between 18 and 29 years old in good health. The sequenced sample consisted of PBMCs. The CDR3 amino acid sequence is: CSVDFGSGTITSGSTAYNEQFF. The DNA sequence reads TGCAGCGTTGATTTCGGGTCAGGGACTATTACTAGCGGGAGCACCGCCTACAATGAGCAGTTCTTC.